Reported below is one T cell receptor beta chain. The target antigen is unknown. This sample is drawn from a study of cytomegalovirus exposure and HLA in healthy donors. PCR employed 60 Vbeta and 13 Jbeta primers. The repertoire was sequenced with immunoSEQ multiplex PCR; TCRdb's copy has only in-frame clones and lacks some. The repertoire holds 150,000 to 200,000 clones, with over 60% as singletons. The study, taken as a whole, reports: Upon later analysis, HLA-associated TCR beta chains proved more clonally expanded than other, equally common chains. Reports described diagnosis of cytomegalovirus status by the classifier as highly specific and sensitive. Researchers reportedly found TCR beta sequences accurately predicted most subjects' HLA-A and HLA-B alleles.

The specimen sequenced was PBMCs. This TCR was sampled from a woman between 45 and 65 years old in good health and CMV-seropositive.

The CDR3 here is CASSPGPQEQETQYF. CDR3 DNA: TGTGCCAGCTCTCCTGGGCCGCAGGAACAAGAGACCCAGTACTTC. This rearrangement joins TRBV9 to TRBJ2-5; D call uncertain. The CDR3 totals 15 residues. Germline V gene sequence: CDR1 SGDLS, CDR2 YYNGEE. Deletions cut 7 bases from V and 2 bases from J, with 18 bases between.